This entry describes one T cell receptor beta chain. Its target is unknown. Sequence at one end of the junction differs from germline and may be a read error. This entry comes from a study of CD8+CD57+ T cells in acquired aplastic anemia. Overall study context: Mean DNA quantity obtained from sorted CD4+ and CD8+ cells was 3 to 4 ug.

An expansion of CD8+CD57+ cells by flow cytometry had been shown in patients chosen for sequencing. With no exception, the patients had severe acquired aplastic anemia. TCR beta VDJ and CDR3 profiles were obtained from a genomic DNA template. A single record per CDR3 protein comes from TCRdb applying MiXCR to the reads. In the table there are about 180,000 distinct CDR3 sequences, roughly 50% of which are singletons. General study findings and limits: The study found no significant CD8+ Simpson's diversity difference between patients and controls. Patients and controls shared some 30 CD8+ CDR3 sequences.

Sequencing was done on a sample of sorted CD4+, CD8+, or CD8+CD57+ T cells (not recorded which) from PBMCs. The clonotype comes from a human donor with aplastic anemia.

CDR3 sequence: CASMEDRGGGGLFF. The CDR3 DNA is TGTGCCAGTATGGAGGACAGGGGCGGGGGGGGGCTGTTTTTT. The chain links TRBV19 to TRBJ2-2; D possibly uses TRBD1 or TRBD2 (9 bases each). The CDR3 loop spans 14 amino acids. Germline assignment: CDR1 LNHDA and CDR2 SQIVND (reference sequence).